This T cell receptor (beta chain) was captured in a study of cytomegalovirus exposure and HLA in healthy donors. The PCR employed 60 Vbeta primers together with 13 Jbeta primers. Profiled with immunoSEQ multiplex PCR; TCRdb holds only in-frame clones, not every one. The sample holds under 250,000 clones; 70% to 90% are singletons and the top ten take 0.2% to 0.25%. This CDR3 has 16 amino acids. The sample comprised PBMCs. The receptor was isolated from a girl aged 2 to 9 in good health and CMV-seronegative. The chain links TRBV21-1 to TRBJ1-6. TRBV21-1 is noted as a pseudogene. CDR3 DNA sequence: TGTGCCAGCAGCAAAAAGGGAGGGCAGTATAATTCACCCCTCCACTTT. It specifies CASSKKGGQYNSPLHF.